This is a list of T cell receptor beta chains from one sample in a study of T cell repertoires in cytomegalovirus infection. Each CDR3 protein gets one entry after TCRdb re-called the reads with MiXCR. The sample includes 510,000 or so distinct CDR3 sequences, more than 25% seen only once; the top ten take about 12%. The specimen was PBMCs. The receptors derive from a human donor in good health (CMV status not recorded). Some clones in this sample may be carry-over from other donors' samples. Both conserved end residues are part of each CDR3. The order of the fields is clone size, D gene, J gene, V gene, CDR3 protein, CDR3 DNA. D genes are given only for firm matches. For some rows the clone size is stated as once, few or many, or as a class when expanded; others skip it.

clone size: many; D gene: NA; J gene: TRBJ2-1; V gene: TRBV7-6; CDR3 protein: CASSLSAGSDNEQFF; CDR3 DNA: TGTGCCAGCAGCTTGTCGGCGGGATCAGACAATGAGCAGTTCTTC
clone size: NA; D gene: NA; J gene: TRBJ2-3; V gene: TRBV6-2/TRBV6-3; CDR3 protein: CASSYPLGAQYF; CDR3 DNA: TGTGCCAGCAGTTACCCTCTTGGGGCGCAGTATTTT
clone size: NA; D gene: NA; J gene: TRBJ1-2; V gene: TRBV6-5; CDR3 protein: CASSPSTAAGGRSYGYTF; CDR3 DNA: TGTGCCAGCAGCCCCTCAACCGCGGCGGGGGGACGAAGTTATGGCTACACCTTC
clone size: NA; D gene: NA; J gene: TRBJ2-5; V gene: TRBV19; CDR3 protein: CASSINGATQETQYF; CDR3 DNA: TGTGCCAGTAGTATAAATGGAGCGACCCAAGAGACCCAGTACTTC
clone size: few; D gene: NA; J gene: TRBJ2-1; V gene: TRBV6-1; CDR3 protein: CATPGTFYNEQFF; CDR3 DNA: TGTGCCACCCCTGGGACGTTTTACAATGAGCAGTTCTTC
clone size: NA; D gene: NA; J gene: TRBJ2-6; V gene: TRBV19; CDR3 protein: CASAGGRSVIGANVLTF; CDR3 DNA: TGTGCCAGTGCCGGGGGAAGAAGTGTGATTGGGGCCAACGTCCTGACTTTC
clone size: NA; D gene: NA; J gene: TRBJ2-3; V gene: TRBV6-2/TRBV6-3; CDR3 protein: CASRTTDTDTQYF; CDR3 DNA: TGTGCCAGCAGAACGACGGACACAGATACGCAGTATTTT
clone size: NA; D gene: TRBD1; J gene: TRBJ1-5; V gene: TRBV3-1; CDR3 protein: CASSQGDRDNQPQHF; CDR3 DNA: TGTGCCAGCAGCCAGGGCGACAGGGACAATCAGCCCCAGCATTTT
clone size: many; D gene: NA; J gene: TRBJ1-4; V gene: TRBV7-2; CDR3 protein: CASSLGGPRWEKLFF; CDR3 DNA: TGTGCCAGCAGCTTAGGGGGCCCTCGATGGGAAAAACTGTTTTTT
clone size: NA; D gene: NA; J gene: TRBJ2-5; V gene: TRBV7-3; CDR3 protein: CASSRNDGRGETQYF; CDR3 DNA: TGTGCCAGCAGCCGCAACGACGGGAGAGGGGAGACCCAGTACTTC
clone size: few; D gene: TRBD1; J gene: TRBJ1-4; V gene: TRBV5-5; CDR3 protein: CASSPGQGDNEKLFF; CDR3 DNA: TGTGCCAGCAGCCCGGGACAGGGAGATAATGAAAAACTGTTTTTT
clone size: NA; D gene: NA; J gene: TRBJ2-1; V gene: TRBV6-5; CDR3 protein: CASSYVRRDEQFF; CDR3 DNA: TGTGCCAGCAGTTACGTGCGGAGGGATGAGCAGTTCTTC
clone size: NA; D gene: NA; J gene: TRBJ2-7; V gene: TRBV19; CDR3 protein: CASSQGSSRYEQYF; CDR3 DNA: TGTGCCAGTAGTCAGGGCTCCTCTCGCTACGAGCAGTACTTC
clone size: many; D gene: TRBD2; J gene: TRBJ2-2; V gene: TRBV7-6; CDR3 protein: CASFPPSLAGWNTGELFF; CDR3 DNA: TGTGCCAGCTTTCCCCCCTCACTAGCGGGATGGAACACCGGGGAGCTGTTTTTT
clone size: NA; D gene: TRBD2; J gene: TRBJ2-1; V gene: TRBV11-2; CDR3 protein: CASSLLAGTPEQFF; CDR3 DNA: TGTGCCAGCAGCTTACTAGCGGGAACGCCTGAGCAGTTCTTC
clone size: NA; D gene: TRBD2; J gene: TRBJ2-3; V gene: TRBV5-4; CDR3 protein: CASSPRGLAGETDTQYF; CDR3 DNA: TGTGCCAGCAGCCCTCGCGGGCTAGCGGGAGAAACAGATACGCAGTATTTT
clone size: NA; D gene: TRBD1; J gene: TRBJ1-4; V gene: TRBV18; CDR3 protein: CASSRRQGIGDEKLFF; CDR3 DNA: TGTGCCAGCTCACGGAGACAGGGGATCGGGGATGAAAAACTGTTTTTT
clone size: NA; D gene: TRBD2; J gene: TRBJ2-1; V gene: TRBV19; CDR3 protein: CASSRSPSGRADSYNEQFF; CDR3 DNA: TGTGCCAGTAGCCGATCCCCTAGCGGGAGGGCCGACTCCTACAATGAGCAGTTCTTC
clone size: many; D gene: NA; J gene: TRBJ2-5; V gene: TRBV7-2; CDR3 protein: CASSLQSGQETQYF; CDR3 DNA: TGTGCCAGCAGCTTACAATCGGGTCAAGAGACCCAGTACTTC
clone size: NA; D gene: TRBD2; J gene: TRBJ2-1; V gene: TRBV12-3/TRBV12-4; CDR3 protein: CANSSGTSGGSSYNEQFF; CDR3 DNA: TGTGCCAACAGTTCTGGGACTAGCGGGGGAAGCTCCTACAATGAGCAGTTCTTC
clone size: few; D gene: NA; J gene: TRBJ1-2; V gene: TRBV12-3/TRBV12-4; CDR3 protein: CASNPTGKGNYGYTF; CDR3 DNA: TGTGCCAGCAACCCCACAGGGAAGGGGAACTATGGCTACACCTTC
clone size: many; D gene: NA; J gene: TRBJ2-5; V gene: TRBV7-9; CDR3 protein: CASSFGQETQYF; CDR3 DNA: TGTGCCAGCAGCTTCGGCCAAGAGACCCAGTACTTC
clone size: NA; D gene: NA; J gene: TRBJ1-5; V gene: TRBV12-3/TRBV12-4; CDR3 protein: CASSFLGHLSNQPQHF; CDR3 DNA: TGTGCCAGCAGTTTTCTAGGGCATTTGAGCAATCAGCCCCAGCATTTT
clone size: NA; D gene: TRBD2; J gene: TRBJ2-1; V gene: TRBV7-9; CDR3 protein: CASSRLAGDGHNEQFF; CDR3 DNA: TGTGCCAGCAGCCGACTAGCGGGAGATGGCCACAATGAGCAGTTCTTC
clone size: NA; D gene: NA; J gene: TRBJ2-1; V gene: TRBV19; CDR3 protein: CASSNFQGLAINREYNEQFF; CDR3 DNA: TGTGCCAGTAGTAATTTTCAGGGGCTAGCCATCAATCGGGAATACAATGAGCAGTTCTTC
clone size: NA; D gene: NA; J gene: TRBJ1-1; V gene: TRBV18; CDR3 protein: CASSRLRDTEAFF; CDR3 DNA: TGTGCCAGCTCACGACTAAGAGACACTGAAGCTTTCTTT
clone size: NA; D gene: NA; J gene: TRBJ1-2; V gene: TRBV6-2/TRBV6-3; CDR3 protein: CASSFGRNYGYTF; CDR3 DNA: TGTGCCAGCAGTTTCGGACGGAACTATGGCTACACCTTC
clone size: few; D gene: NA; J gene: TRBJ2-1; V gene: TRBV6-2/TRBV6-3; CDR3 protein: CASMRKGVYNEQFF; CDR3 DNA: TGTGCCAGCATGAGGAAGGGTGTTTACAATGAGCAGTTCTTC
clone size: few; D gene: NA; J gene: TRBJ2-7; V gene: TRBV6-2/TRBV6-3; CDR3 protein: CASSITGTGTWEQYF; CDR3 DNA: TGTGCCAGCAGTATCACCGGGACTGGGACTTGGGAGCAGTACTTC
clone size: NA; D gene: NA; J gene: TRBJ2-5; V gene: TRBV25-1; CDR3 protein: CASSESTVQETQYF; CDR3 DNA: TGTGCCAGCAGTGAATCGACAGTTCAAGAGACCCAGTACTTC
clone size: NA; D gene: NA; J gene: TRBJ2-5; V gene: TRBV19; CDR3 protein: CASSAQEGRKETQYF; CDR3 DNA: TGTGCCAGTAGTGCACAGGAGGGCAGGAAAGAGACCCAGTACTTC
clone size: NA; D gene: NA; J gene: TRBJ2-2; V gene: TRBV29-1; CDR3 protein: CSVETWGNTGELFF; CDR3 DNA: TGCAGCGTGGAAACTTGGGGTAACACCGGGGAGCTGTTTTTT
clone size: NA; D gene: NA; J gene: TRBJ2-1; V gene: TRBV19; CDR3 protein: CASSSGGLVNEQFF; CDR3 DNA: TGTGCCAGTAGTTCCGGGGGGCTGGTCAATGAGCAGTTCTTC
clone size: NA; D gene: TRBD1; J gene: TRBJ1-5; V gene: TRBV19; CDR3 protein: CASRDRGQQPQHF; CDR3 DNA: TGTGCCAGTAGAGACAGGGGGCAACAGCCCCAGCATTTT
clone size: many; D gene: NA; J gene: TRBJ2-3; V gene: TRBV7-6; CDR3 protein: CASSSPYRADTQYF; CDR3 DNA: TGTGCCAGCAGCTCCCCTTACCGGGCTGATACGCAGTATTTT
clone size: few; D gene: TRBD2; J gene: TRBJ2-1; V gene: TRBV7-3; CDR3 protein: CASSLTMVAGGRKFF; CDR3 DNA: TGTGCCAGCAGCTTAACTATGGTAGCGGGAGGGCGGAAGTTCTTC
clone size: NA; D gene: TRBD2; J gene: TRBJ2-7; V gene: TRBV30; CDR3 protein: CAWSALAGAAEQYF; CDR3 DNA: TGTGCCTGGAGTGCACTAGCGGGAGCCGCCGAGCAGTACTTC
clone size: NA; D gene: TRBD2; J gene: TRBJ2-3; V gene: TRBV29-1; CDR3 protein: CSVGTSGRWDTQYF; CDR3 DNA: TGCAGCGTTGGGACTAGCGGGAGGTGGGATACGCAGTATTTT
clone size: NA; D gene: TRBD2; J gene: TRBJ2-1; V gene: TRBV29-1; CDR3 protein: CSVLTSRANEQFF; CDR3 DNA: TGCAGCGTTCTGACTAGCCGCGCCAATGAGCAGTTCTTC
clone size: few; D gene: TRBD2; J gene: TRBJ2-7; V gene: TRBV6-2/TRBV6-3; CDR3 protein: CASSRTSGRGQYF; CDR3 DNA: TGTGCCAGCAGTCGGACTAGCGGGAGGGGGCAGTACTTC
clone size: NA; D gene: TRBD1; J gene: TRBJ1-2; V gene: TRBV5-5; CDR3 protein: CASSLNPTGLAYGYTF; CDR3 DNA: TGTGCCAGCAGCCTAAACCCGACAGGGCTCGCCTATGGCTACACCTTC
clone size: NA; D gene: TRBD2; J gene: TRBJ2-1; V gene: TRBV29-1; CDR3 protein: CSVGAGGGGSEQFF; CDR3 DNA: TGCAGCGTTGGCGCGGGGGGAGGGGGATCTGAGCAGTTCTTC
clone size: NA; D gene: NA; J gene: TRBJ1-2; V gene: TRBV12-3/TRBV12-4; CDR3 protein: CASSSKAPGDYGYTF; CDR3 DNA: TGTGCCAGCAGTTCAAAGGCCCCGGGCGACTATGGCTACACCTTC
clone size: NA; D gene: TRBD1; J gene: TRBJ1-2; V gene: TRBV12-3/TRBV12-4; CDR3 protein: CASRGGLIPAGGGYTF; CDR3 DNA: TGTGCCAGCAGAGGGGGCTTGATCCCGGCCGGAGGTGGCTACACCTTC
clone size: few; D gene: TRBD2; J gene: TRBJ2-7; V gene: TRBV4-3; CDR3 protein: CASSSVIAGASSYEQYF; CDR3 DNA: TGCGCCAGCAGTTCGGTAATAGCGGGAGCGAGCTCCTACGAGCAGTACTTC
clone size: few; D gene: TRBD2; J gene: TRBJ2-1; V gene: TRBV7-8; CDR3 protein: CASSWKLAGPNNEQFF; CDR3 DNA: TGTGCCAGCAGCTGGAAACTAGCGGGGCCTAACAATGAGCAGTTCTTC
clone size: many; D gene: NA; J gene: TRBJ2-1; V gene: TRBV27; CDR3 protein: CASSLSVPSSYNEQFF; CDR3 DNA: TGTGCCAGCAGTTTGAGCGTACCCAGCTCCTACAATGAGCAGTTCTTC
clone size: few; D gene: TRBD2; J gene: TRBJ2-3; V gene: TRBV19; CDR3 protein: CASSMLPGRADTQYF; CDR3 DNA: TGTGCCAGTAGTATGCTCCCGGGGAGGGCAGATACGCAGTATTTT
clone size: NA; D gene: NA; J gene: TRBJ1-6; V gene: TRBV28; CDR3 protein: CATKSGGVSPLHF; CDR3 DNA: TGTGCCACCAAGAGCGGGGGGGTTTCACCCCTCCACTTT
clone size: NA; D gene: NA; J gene: TRBJ2-7; V gene: TRBV6-2/TRBV6-3; CDR3 protein: CASSYGRRYERYF; CDR3 DNA: TGTGCCAGCAGTTACGGAAGACGCTACGAGCGGTACTTC
clone size: few; D gene: TRBD1; J gene: TRBJ2-7; V gene: TRBV28; CDR3 protein: CASRSGTGMREQYF; CDR3 DNA: TGTGCCAGCAGGTCCGGGACAGGGATGCGCGAGCAGTACTTC
clone size: few; D gene: NA; J gene: TRBJ2-3; V gene: TRBV25-1; CDR3 protein: CASSDRGASAADTQYF; CDR3 DNA: TGTGCCAGCAGTGACCGCGGAGCCTCGGCAGCAGATACGCAGTATTTT
clone size: few; D gene: TRBD2; J gene: TRBJ2-3; V gene: TRBV4-1; CDR3 protein: CASSQDRNSGSWDTQYF; CDR3 DNA: TGCGCCAGCAGCCAAGATCGGAATAGCGGGAGTTGGGATACGCAGTATTTT
clone size: once; D gene: NA; J gene: TRBJ2-3; V gene: TRBV5-1; CDR3 protein: CASSGIDLGTDTQYF; CDR3 DNA: TGCGCCAGCAGCGGAATAGACTTAGGAACAGATACGCAGTATTTT
clone size: few; D gene: NA; J gene: TRBJ2-2; V gene: TRBV6-2/TRBV6-3; CDR3 protein: CASSYAVAGAGELFF; CDR3 DNA: TGTGCCAGCAGTTACGCTGTAGCCGGCGCCGGGGAGCTGTTTTTT
clone size: NA; D gene: NA; J gene: TRBJ2-2; V gene: TRBV25-1; CDR3 protein: CASSDVNRDTGELFF; CDR3 DNA: TGTGCCAGCAGTGACGTTAATAGGGACACCGGGGAGCTGTTTTTT
clone size: few; D gene: TRBD2; J gene: TRBJ2-3; V gene: TRBV20-1; CDR3 protein: CSASYPSGHTDTQYF; CDR3 DNA: TGCAGTGCTAGTTATCCTAGCGGCCACACAGATACGCAGTATTTT
clone size: NA; D gene: NA; J gene: TRBJ1-1; V gene: TRBV19; CDR3 protein: CASSITGVMRTEAFF; CDR3 DNA: TGTGCCAGTAGTATTACCGGGGTAATGCGCACTGAAGCTTTCTTT
clone size: few; D gene: NA; J gene: TRBJ1-1; V gene: TRBV11-2; CDR3 protein: CASSPDRISFF; CDR3 DNA: TGTGCCAGCAGCCCCGACAGGATTTCTTTCTTT
clone size: few; D gene: TRBD1; J gene: TRBJ1-2; V gene: TRBV7-2; CDR3 protein: CASSRSGQGGYGYTF; CDR3 DNA: TGTGCCAGCAGCCGATCCGGACAGGGGGGATATGGCTACACCTTC